This T cell receptor (beta chain) came from a study of T cell repertoires in cytomegalovirus infection. The overall study: Both a matching HLA type and CMV infection were indicated by public TCR beta signatures.

The CDR3 runs 15 residues. Germline CDR1 reads SEHNR; CDR2 reads FQNEAQ (reference sequence). V was pared by 7 bases and J by 6 bases, with 20 bases between. In TCRdb, the reads were re-called with MiXCR into one record per CDR3 protein. The table records approximately 990,000 distinct CDR3 sequences, approximately 33% of them present only once. Comments on this clonotype: The antigen is undetermined.

The sample here was cultured CD8+ T cells from PBMCs, taken from culture after CMV antigen stimulation. This TCR was sampled from a human donor in good health (CMV status not recorded). Some clones in this sample may be carry-over from other donors' samples. This chain connects TRBV7-9 to TRBJ2-3; possibly TRBD2 for D (5 bases). Written as DNA, the CDR3 is TGTGCCAGCAACGACGGGATACACCCAACCGATACGCAGTATTTT. It codes for CASNDGIHPTDTQYF.